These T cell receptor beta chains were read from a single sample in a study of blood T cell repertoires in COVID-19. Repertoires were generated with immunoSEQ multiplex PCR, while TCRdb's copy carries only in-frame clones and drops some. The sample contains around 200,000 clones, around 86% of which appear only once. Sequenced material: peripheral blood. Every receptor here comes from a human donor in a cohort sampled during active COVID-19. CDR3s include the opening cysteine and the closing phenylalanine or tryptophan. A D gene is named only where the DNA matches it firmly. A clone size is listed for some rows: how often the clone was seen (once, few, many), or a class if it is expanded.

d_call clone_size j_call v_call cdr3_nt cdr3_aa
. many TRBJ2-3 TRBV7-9 TGTGCCAGCAGTAGAAGCGGGTCGGGCACAGATACGCAGTATTTT CASSRSGSGTDTQYF
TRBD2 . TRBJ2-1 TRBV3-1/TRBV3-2 TGTGCCAGCAGCCAACCGTTACTAGCGGGAGCTGATGAGCAGTTCTTC CASSQPLLAGADEQFF
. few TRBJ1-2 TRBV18 TGTGCCAGCTCACCCGACGGGTCCTATGGCTACACCTTC CASSPDGSYGYTF
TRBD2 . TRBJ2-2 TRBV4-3 TGCGCCAGCAGCCAAGATCAGGCTAGCGGGAGAACCGGGGAGCTGTTTTTT CASSQDQASGRTGELFF
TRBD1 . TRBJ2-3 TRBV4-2 TGTGCCAGCAGCCGGGGACAGTACACAGATACGCAGTATTTT CASSRGQYTDTQYF
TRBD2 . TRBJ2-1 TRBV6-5 TGTGCCAGCAGTTACAAGGGACTACGGAATGAGCAGTTCTTC CASSYKGLRNEQFF
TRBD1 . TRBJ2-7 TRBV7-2 TGTGCCAGCAGCTTAGGGACAGGAGAATACTACGAGCAGTACTTC CASSLGTGEYYEQYF
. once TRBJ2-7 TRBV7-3 TGTGCCAGCAGCTTAGAGGTGGGTGCGTCCTACGAGCAGTACTTC CASSLEVGASYEQYF
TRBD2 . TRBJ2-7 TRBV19 TGTGCCAGTAGTAGCGGGAGGGCCCACGAGCAGTACTTC CASSSGRAHEQYF
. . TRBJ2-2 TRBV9 TGTGCCAGCAGCTTCGGGACTCCGGTCGGGGAGCTGTTTTTT CASSFGTPVGELFF
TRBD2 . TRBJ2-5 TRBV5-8 TGTGCCAGCAGCTTGCCGGCGGGAGTAGGGGAGACCCAGTACTTC CASSLPAGVGETQYF
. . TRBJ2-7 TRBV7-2 TGTGCCAGCAGCTTAGCTCGGTCGCGAGACTACGAGCAGTACTTC CASSLARSRDYEQYF
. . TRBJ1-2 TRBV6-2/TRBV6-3 TGTGCCAGCAGTTACAACAGGCCTAACTATGGCTACACCTTC CASSYNRPNYGYTF
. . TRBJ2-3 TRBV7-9 TGTGCCAGCAGCCAAACACAGCTTACCACAGATACGCAGTATTTT CASSQTQLTTDTQYF
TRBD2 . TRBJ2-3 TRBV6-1 TGTGCCAGCAGTGAAGAACTAGCGGGAGGCACAGATACGCAGTATTTT CASSEELAGGTDTQYF
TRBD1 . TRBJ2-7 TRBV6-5 TGTGCCAGCAGGGGGGACAGGGGGCTTGAGCAGTACTTC CASRGDRGLEQYF
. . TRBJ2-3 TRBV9 TGTGCCAGCAGCGTAGGGCACAGGTCGGGCACAGATACGCAGTATTTT CASSVGHRSGTDTQYF
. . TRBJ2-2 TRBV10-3 TGTGCCATCAGTGAGGGCGGAGGGAGGCTAAACACCGGGGAGCTGTTTTTT CAISEGGGRLNTGELFF
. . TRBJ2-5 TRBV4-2 TGTGCCAGCAGCCAAGGCACAGGTCAGGAGACCCAGTACTTC CASSQGTGQETQYF
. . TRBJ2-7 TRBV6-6 TGTGCCAGCAGTTATATGACAGTCACTGCCTACGAGCAGTACTTC CASSYMTVTAYEQYF
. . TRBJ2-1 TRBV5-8 TGTGCCAGCAGCTTGGCAGGGTCGATCTACAATGAGCAGTTCTTC CASSLAGSIYNEQFF
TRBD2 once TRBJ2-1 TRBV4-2 TGTGCCAGCAGCCGGACTAGCGGGAGGGCCATACATGAGCAGTTCTTC CASSRTSGRAIHEQFF
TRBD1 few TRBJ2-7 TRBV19 TGTGCCAGTAGAATGACAGGGGGCTGGGACGAGCAGTACTTC CASRMTGGWDEQYF
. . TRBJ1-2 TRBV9 TGTGCCAGCAGCCCAAGGGGCATCCCAGGGGGCTACACCTTC CASSPRGIPGGYTF
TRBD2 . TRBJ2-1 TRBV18 TGTGCCAGCTCACTTACTACGGGACCGGGAGGGCAGTTCTTC CASSLTTGPGGQFF
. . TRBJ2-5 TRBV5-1 TGCGCCAGCAGCTTGTGGACGGCGGGCCAAGAGACCCAGTACTTC CASSLWTAGQETQYF